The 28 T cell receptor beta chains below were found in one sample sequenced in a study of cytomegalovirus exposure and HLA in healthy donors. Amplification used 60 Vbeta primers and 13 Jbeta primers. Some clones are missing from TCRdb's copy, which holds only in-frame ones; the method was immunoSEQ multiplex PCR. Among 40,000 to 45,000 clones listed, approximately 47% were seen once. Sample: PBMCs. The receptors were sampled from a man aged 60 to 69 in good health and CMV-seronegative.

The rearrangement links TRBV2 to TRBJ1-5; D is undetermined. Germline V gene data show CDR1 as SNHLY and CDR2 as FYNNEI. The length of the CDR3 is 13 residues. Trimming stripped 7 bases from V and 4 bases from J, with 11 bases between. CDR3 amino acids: CASMRDTNQPQHF. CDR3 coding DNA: TGTGCCAGCATGAGAGACACAAATCAGCCCCAGCATTTT.

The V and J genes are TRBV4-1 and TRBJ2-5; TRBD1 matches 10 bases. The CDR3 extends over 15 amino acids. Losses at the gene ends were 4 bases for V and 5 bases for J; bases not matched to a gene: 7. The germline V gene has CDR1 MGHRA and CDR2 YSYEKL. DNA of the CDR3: TGCGCCAGCAGCCTCCGGACAGGGGGGCGGGAGACCCAGTACTTC. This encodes CASSLRTGGRETQYF.

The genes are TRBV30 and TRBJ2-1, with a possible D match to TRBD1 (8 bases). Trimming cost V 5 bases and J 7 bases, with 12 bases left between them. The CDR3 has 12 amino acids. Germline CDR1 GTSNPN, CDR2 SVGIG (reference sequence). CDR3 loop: CAWSQGGNEQFF. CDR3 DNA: TGTGCCTGGTCACAGGGGGGGAATGAGCAGTTCTTC.

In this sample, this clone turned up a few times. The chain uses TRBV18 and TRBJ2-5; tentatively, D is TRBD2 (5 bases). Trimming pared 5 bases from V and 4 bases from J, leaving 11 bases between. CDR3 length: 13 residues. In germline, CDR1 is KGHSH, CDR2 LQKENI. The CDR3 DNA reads TGTGCCAGCTCAACTTTGGAGGTAGAGACCCAGTACTTC. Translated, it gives CASSTLEVETQYF.

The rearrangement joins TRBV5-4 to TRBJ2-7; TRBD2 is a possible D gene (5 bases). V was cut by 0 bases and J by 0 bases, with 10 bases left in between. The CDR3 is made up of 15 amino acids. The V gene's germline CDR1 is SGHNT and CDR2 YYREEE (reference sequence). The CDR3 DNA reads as TGTGCCAGCAGCTTGGGATGGGAGCCCTCCTACGAGCAGTACTTC. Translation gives CASSLGWEPSYEQYF.

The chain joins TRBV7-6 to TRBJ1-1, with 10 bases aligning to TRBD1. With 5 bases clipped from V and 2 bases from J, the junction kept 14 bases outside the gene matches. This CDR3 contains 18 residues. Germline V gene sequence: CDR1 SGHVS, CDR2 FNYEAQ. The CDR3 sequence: CASSVSLRTGGFNTEAFF. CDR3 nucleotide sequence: TGTGCCAGCAGCGTGAGCCTGAGGACAGGGGGTTTTAACACTGAAGCTTTCTTT.

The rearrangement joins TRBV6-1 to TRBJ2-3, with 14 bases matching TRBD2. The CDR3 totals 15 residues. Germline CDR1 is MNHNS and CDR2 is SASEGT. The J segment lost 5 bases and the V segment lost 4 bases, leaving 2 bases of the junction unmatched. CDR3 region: CASSGLAGGKDTQYF. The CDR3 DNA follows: TGTGCCAGCAGTGGACTAGCGGGGGGGAAAGATACGCAGTATTTT.

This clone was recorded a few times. CDR3 residues: CASSASGGTEAFF. The CDR3 nucleotides are TGTGCCAGCAGTGCTTCAGGGGGCACTGAAGCTTTCTTT. This chain connects TRBV6-1 to TRBJ1-1; 7 positions agree with TRBD1. V lost 4 bases, J lost 4 bases, and 3 bases stayed unmatched. This CDR3 comprises 13 residues. CDR1 is MNHNS and CDR2 is SASEGT in the germline V gene.

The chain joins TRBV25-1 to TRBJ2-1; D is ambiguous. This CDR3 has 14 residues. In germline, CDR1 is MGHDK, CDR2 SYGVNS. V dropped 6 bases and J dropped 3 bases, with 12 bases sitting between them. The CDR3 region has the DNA TGTGCCAGCAGGGCAAAACATGGCTACAATGAGCAGTTCTTC. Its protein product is CASRAKHGYNEQFF.

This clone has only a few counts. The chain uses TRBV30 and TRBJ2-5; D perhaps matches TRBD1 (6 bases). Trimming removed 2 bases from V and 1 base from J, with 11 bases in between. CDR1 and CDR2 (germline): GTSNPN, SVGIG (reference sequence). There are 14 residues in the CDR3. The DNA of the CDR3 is TGTGCCTGGAGTCCCTGGACAGCCCAAGAGACCCAGTACTTC. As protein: CAWSPWTAQETQYF. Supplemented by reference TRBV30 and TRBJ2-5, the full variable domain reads SQTIHQWPATLVQPVGSPLSLECTVEGTSNPNLYWYRQAAGRGLQLLFYSVGIGQISSEVPQNLSASRPQDRQFILSSKKLLLSDSGFYLCAWSPWTAQETQYFGPGTRLLVL.

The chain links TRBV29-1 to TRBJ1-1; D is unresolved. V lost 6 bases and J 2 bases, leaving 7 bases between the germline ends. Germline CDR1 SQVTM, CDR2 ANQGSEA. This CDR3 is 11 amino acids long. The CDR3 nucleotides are TGCAGCGTCGTACTAAACACTGAAGCTTTCTTT. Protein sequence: CSVVLNTEAFF.

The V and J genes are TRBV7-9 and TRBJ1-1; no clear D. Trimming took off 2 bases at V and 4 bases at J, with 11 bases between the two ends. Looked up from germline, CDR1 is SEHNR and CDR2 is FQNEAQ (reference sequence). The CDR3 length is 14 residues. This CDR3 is CASSLLEGITEAFF. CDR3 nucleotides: TGTGCCAGCAGCTTATTGGAGGGAATCACTGAAGCTTTCTTT.

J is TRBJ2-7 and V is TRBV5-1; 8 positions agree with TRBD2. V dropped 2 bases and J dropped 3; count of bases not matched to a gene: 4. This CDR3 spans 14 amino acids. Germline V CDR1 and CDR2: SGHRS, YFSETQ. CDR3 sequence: CASSFTSGDYEQYF. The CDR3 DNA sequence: TGCGCCAGCAGCTTCACTAGCGGTGACTACGAGCAGTACTTC.

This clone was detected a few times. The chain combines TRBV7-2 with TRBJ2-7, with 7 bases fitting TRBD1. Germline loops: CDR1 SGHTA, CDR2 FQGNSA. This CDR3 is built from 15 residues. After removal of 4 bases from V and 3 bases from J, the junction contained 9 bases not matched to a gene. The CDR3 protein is CASSSSGQAFYEQYF. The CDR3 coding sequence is TGTGCCAGCAGCTCGTCTGGACAGGCTTTCTACGAGCAGTACTTC. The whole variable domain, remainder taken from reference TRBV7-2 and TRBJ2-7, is GAGVSQSPSNKVTEKGKDVELRCDPISGHTALYWYRQSLGQGLEFLIYFQGNSAPDKSGLPSDRFSAERTGGSVSTLTIQRTQQEDSAVYLCASSSSGQAFYEQYFGPGTRLTVT.

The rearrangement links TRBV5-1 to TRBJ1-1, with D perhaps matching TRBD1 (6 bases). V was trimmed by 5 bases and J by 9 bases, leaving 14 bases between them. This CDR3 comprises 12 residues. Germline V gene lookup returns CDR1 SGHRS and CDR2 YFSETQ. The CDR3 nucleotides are TGCGCCAGCAGTTCAGCCGGGACACAAGCTTTCTTT. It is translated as CASSSAGTQAFF.

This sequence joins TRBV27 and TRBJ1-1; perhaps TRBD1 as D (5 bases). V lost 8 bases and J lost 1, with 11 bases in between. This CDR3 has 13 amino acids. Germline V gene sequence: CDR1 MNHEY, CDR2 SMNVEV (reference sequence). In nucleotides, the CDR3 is TGTGCCAGCGCTACAGGAGCGAACACTGAAGCTTTCTTT. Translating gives CASATGANTEAFF.

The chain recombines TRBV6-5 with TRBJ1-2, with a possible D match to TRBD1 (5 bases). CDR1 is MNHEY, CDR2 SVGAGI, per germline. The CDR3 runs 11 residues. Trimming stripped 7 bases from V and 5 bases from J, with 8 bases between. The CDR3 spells CASKQEYGYTF. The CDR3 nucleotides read TGTGCCAGCAAACAGGAGTATGGCTACACCTTC.

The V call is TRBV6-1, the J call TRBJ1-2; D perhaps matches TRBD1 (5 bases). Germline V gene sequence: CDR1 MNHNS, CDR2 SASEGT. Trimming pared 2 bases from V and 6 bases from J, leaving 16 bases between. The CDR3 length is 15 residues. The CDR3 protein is CASSELQGGIHGYTF. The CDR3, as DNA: TGTGCCAGCAGTGAACTGCAGGGCGGGATTCATGGCTACACCTTC.

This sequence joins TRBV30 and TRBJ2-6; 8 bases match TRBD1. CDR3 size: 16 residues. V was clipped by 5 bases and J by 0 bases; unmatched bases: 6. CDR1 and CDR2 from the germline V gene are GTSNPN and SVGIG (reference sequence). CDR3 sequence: CAWSRDRSSGANVLTF. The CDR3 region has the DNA TGTGCCTGGTCCCGGGACAGGTCCTCTGGGGCCAACGTCCTGACTTTC.

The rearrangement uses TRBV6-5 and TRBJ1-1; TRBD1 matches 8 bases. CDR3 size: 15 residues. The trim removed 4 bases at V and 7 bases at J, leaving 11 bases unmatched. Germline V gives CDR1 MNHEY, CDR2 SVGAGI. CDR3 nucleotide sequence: TGTGCCAGCAGTTCAGGGACAGGAGGACTATTTGAAGCTTTCTTT. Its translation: CASSSGTGGLFEAFF.

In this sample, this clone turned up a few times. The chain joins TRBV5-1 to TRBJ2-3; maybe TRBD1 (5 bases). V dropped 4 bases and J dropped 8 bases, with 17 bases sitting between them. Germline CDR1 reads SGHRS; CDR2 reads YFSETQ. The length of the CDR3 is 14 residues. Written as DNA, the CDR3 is TGCGCCAGCAGCCGGACATTGGCCGATGGTACGCAGTATTTT. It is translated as CASSRTLADGTQYF.

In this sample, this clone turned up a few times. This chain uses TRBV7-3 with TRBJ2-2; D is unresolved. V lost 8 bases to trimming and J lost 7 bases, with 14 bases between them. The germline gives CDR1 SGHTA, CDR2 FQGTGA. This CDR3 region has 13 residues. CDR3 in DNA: TGTGCCAGCTCGAGAAGCGTGGGCGGGGAGCTGTTTTTT. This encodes CASSRSVGGELFF.

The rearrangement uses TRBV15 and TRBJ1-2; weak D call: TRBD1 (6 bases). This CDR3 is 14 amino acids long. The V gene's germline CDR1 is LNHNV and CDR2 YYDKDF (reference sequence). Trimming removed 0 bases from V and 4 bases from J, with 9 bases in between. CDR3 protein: CATSRDQGTYGYTF. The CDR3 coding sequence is TGTGCCACCAGCAGAGATCAGGGGACCTATGGCTACACCTTC.

DNA for the CDR3: TGTGCCAGCAGCTCTCGGACAGGGGGCTATCAGCCCCAGCATTTT. Its translation is CASSSRTGGYQPQHF. The chain recombines TRBV7-2 with TRBJ1-5; 11 bases fit TRBD1. CDR1 SGHTA and CDR2 FQGNSA come from the germline V gene. The CDR3 consists of 15 residues. V shed 4 bases and J 5 bases; nucleotides not matched to a gene: 4.

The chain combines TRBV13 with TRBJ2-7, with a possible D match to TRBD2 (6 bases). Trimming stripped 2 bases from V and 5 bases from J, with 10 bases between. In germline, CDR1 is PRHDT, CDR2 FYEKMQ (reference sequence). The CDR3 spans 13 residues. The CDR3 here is CASSLWTKNEQYF. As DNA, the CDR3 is TGTGCCAGCAGCTTATGGACTAAGAACGAGCAGTACTTC.

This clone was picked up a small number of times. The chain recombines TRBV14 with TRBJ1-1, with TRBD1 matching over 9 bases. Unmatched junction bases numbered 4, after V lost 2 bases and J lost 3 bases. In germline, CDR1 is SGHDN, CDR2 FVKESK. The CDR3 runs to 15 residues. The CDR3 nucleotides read TGTGCCAGCAGCCAAACTAACAGGGGGCACACTGAAGCTTTCTTT. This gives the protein CASSQTNRGHTEAFF.

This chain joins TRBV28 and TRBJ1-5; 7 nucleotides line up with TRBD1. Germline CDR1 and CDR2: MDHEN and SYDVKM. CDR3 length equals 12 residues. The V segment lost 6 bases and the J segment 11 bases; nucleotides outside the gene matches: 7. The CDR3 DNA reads TGTGCCAGCAGCACCAGGGGGACGGCCCAGCATTTT. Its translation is CASSTRGTAQHF.

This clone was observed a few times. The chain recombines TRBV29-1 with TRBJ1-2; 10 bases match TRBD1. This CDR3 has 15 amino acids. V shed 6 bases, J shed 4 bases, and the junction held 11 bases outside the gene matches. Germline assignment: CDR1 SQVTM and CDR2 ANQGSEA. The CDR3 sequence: CSVAGDRGQSYGYTF. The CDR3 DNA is TGCAGCGTCGCCGGTGACAGGGGGCAATCCTATGGCTACACCTTC.